This TCR beta chain was obtained from a study of cytomegalovirus exposure and HLA in healthy donors. Study at large: Among the approximately 400 genotyped donors, approximately 82% were placed in the Caucasian-associated ancestry cluster.

V was pared by 1 base and J by 11 bases, with 12 bases between. This CDR3 contains 14 residues. CDR1 and CDR2 (germline): SEHNR, FQNEAQ (reference sequence). A remark on this clone: Antigen specificity is unknown.

Findings and caveats of the study: A missense DCLRE1C variant was associated with V- and J-gene trimming of TCR beta chains in a later analysis, and an independent cohort replicated the association. CMV serostatus was the only recorded immune exposure for donors.

Primers for the PCR totalled 60 Vbeta and 13 Jbeta. TCRdb's copy holds only in-frame clones and misses some; the assay was immunoSEQ multiplex PCR. The top ten hold under 13% of the sample, which has about 94,000 clones, more than 65% seen once. The chain employs TRBV7-9 and TRBJ1-6; TRBD1 is a possible D gene (5 bases). This receptor was taken from a human donor in good health. Sequenced: PBMCs. CDR3 DNA: TGTGCCAGCAGCTTAGGAGGGGCGGGACCACCCCTCCACTTT. Protein product: CASSLGGAGPPLHF.